These 24 T cell receptor beta chains were sequenced from one sample in a study of T-cell reconstitution after alpha-beta-depleted transplantation in children. Preparation of the TCRbeta library was carried out with unique molecular identifiers. TCRdb fed the PCR reads into MiXCR, producing one record per CDR3 protein. In the table there are some 490,000 distinct CDR3 sequences, around 13% of which are singletons. The sample consisted of PBMCs from the stem cell graft donor, taken from the stem cell graft. The receptor source for this set is a human donor who donated a stem cell graft to a child with combined immunodeficiency.

This clonotype turned up a few times. This sequence joins TRBV12-3 or TRBV12-4 and TRBJ1-2; D unclear. The CDR3 loop spans 14 amino acids. V lost 6 bases and J 0 bases, leaving 11 bases between the germline ends. CDR3 nucleotide sequence: TGTGCCAGCAGAACCTTCGACTCTAACTATGGCTACACCTTC. Translation gives CASRTFDSNYGYTF.

This clonotype was detected ten times or more. V and J are TRBV10-3 and TRBJ1-2; the D is unclear. Germline-derived CDR1 and CDR2 are ENHRY and SYGVKD. The CDR3 loop spans 12 amino acids. V lost 8 bases and J lost 2, with 9 bases in between. This CDR3 is CAIETANYGYTF. In nucleotides, the CDR3 is TGTGCCATCGAGACCGCGAACTATGGCTACACCTTC.

The chain combines TRBV28 with TRBJ2-7, with D perhaps TRBD2 (6 bases). The CDR3 length is 14 residues. Deletions cut 6 bases from V and 0 bases from J, with 12 bases between. CDR1 and CDR2 (germline): MDHEN, SYDVKM. The DNA for the CDR3 is TGTGCCAGCAGACGACCGGGGGTCTCCTACGAGCAGTACTTC. Translated, it gives CASRRPGVSYEQYF.

This clonotype was recorded many times. V and J are TRBV6-4 and TRBJ2-3; D not certain. The CDR3 contains 14 residues. Germline V gene lookup returns CDR1 MRHNA and CDR2 SNTAGT. V lost 0 bases, J lost 6 bases, and 10 bases lay in between. The CDR3: CASSDSPEGDTQYF. The DNA of the CDR3 is TGTGCCAGCAGTGACTCCCCAGAAGGGGATACGCAGTATTTT.

This clonotype was detected ten times or more. This chain links TRBV7-2 with TRBJ2-1; D ambiguous. The V and J ends lost 6 bases and 0 bases respectively, with 12 bases between them. Germline V gene sequence: CDR1 SGHTA, CDR2 FQGNSA. The CDR3 totals 15 residues. The CDR3: CASSLTPNSYNEQFF. The CDR3, as DNA: TGTGCCAGCAGTTTAACCCCTAACTCCTACAATGAGCAGTTCTTC.

This chain links TRBV9 with TRBJ2-1; D is ambiguous. V was clipped by 5 bases and J by 0 bases, with 15 bases between them. Germline CDR1 SGDLS, CDR2 YYNGEE. This CDR3 region has 16 residues. DNA of the CDR3: TGTGCCAGCAGTGACTCACTGGAAAGCTCCTACAATGAGCAGTTCTTC. This gives the protein CASSDSLESSYNEQFF.

This clonotype was detected a few times. V is TRBV10-2 and J is TRBJ2-5; TRBD2 is a possible D gene (6 bases). The CDR3 is made up of 13 amino acids. V was cut by 10 bases and J by 2 bases, with 14 bases left in between. CDR1 and CDR2 (germline): WSHSY, SAAADI. CDR3 protein: CATKTDYQETQYF. The CDR3 region has the DNA TGCGCCACCAAAACGGACTATCAAGAGACCCAGTACTTC.

This clonotype was picked up a small number of times. The chain joins TRBV10-3 to TRBJ2-6; D is undetermined. Germline CDR1 and CDR2: ENHRY and SYGVKD. There are 15 residues in the CDR3. Trimming pared 3 bases from V and 0 bases from J, leaving 6 bases between. The CDR3 DNA reads as TGTGCCATCAGTGAAAGCTTCTCTGGGGCCAACGTCCTGACTTTC. Protein sequence: CAISESFSGANVLTF.

The chain couples TRBV6-1 to TRBJ2-4; possibly TRBD2 for D (5 bases). The length of the CDR3 is 14 residues. Trimming pared 7 bases from V and 0 bases from J, leaving 10 bases between. The germline gives CDR1 MNHNS, CDR2 SASEGT. CDR3 in amino acids: CASTGVLAKNIQYF. In nucleotides, the CDR3 is TGTGCCAGCACCGGGGTCTTAGCCAAAAACATTCAGTACTTC.

This clonotype was seen many times. This chain connects TRBV4-3 to TRBJ2-7; 10 bases agree with TRBD1. This CDR3 has 15 residues. J lost 3 bases, V lost 4 bases, and 6 bases had no gene match. Per the germline V gene, CDR1 is LGHNA and CDR2 is YSLEER. CDR3 sequence: CASSLDRGRYYEQYF. The CDR3 nucleotides read TGCGCCAGCAGCCTCGACAGGGGGCGGTACTACGAGCAGTACTTC.

The V and J genes are TRBV15 and TRBJ2-3; the D gene is possibly TRBD1 (5 bases). Looked up from germline, CDR1 is LNHNV and CDR2 is YYDKDF (reference sequence). The CDR3 runs to 13 residues. Trimming pared 0 bases from V and 8 bases from J, leaving 9 bases between. The CDR3 protein is CATSREGVGTQYF. In DNA form, the CDR3 reads TGTGCCACCAGCAGAGAAGGGGTCGGTACGCAGTATTTT.

The sample holds a few counts of this clonotype. The chain uses TRBV5-6 and TRBJ2-5, with 11 bases fitting TRBD1. The germline V gene encodes CDR1 SGHDT and CDR2 YYEEEE. J was trimmed by 5 bases and V by 0 bases; bases with no gene match: 6. This CDR3 is 16 amino acids long. This CDR3 reads CASSLDRTGGVETQYF. CDR3 sequence (DNA): TGTGCCAGCAGCTTGGATCGGACAGGGGGCGTCGAGACCCAGTACTTC.

In its sample, this clonotype was seen many times. V gene TRBV12-3 or TRBV12-4 combines with J gene TRBJ1-2, with 9 positions matching TRBD1. V was pared by 5 bases and J by 2 bases, with 6 bases of the junction left unmatched. CDR3 length equals 15 residues. CDR3 sequence: CASSPTGQGNYGYTF. The CDR3 region has the DNA TGTGCCAGCAGTCCGACCGGACAGGGGAACTATGGCTACACCTTC.

This clonotype has a count of ten or more. This chain connects TRBV7-9 to TRBJ1-1; D perhaps matches TRBD1 (6 bases). Germline assignment: CDR1 SEHNR and CDR2 FQNEAQ (reference sequence). This CDR3 has 13 amino acids. V lost 2 bases, J lost 3 bases, and 7 bases lay in between. In DNA form, the CDR3 reads TGTGCCAGCAGCTTAAGGGGGGACACTGAAGCTTTCTTT. Protein: CASSLRGDTEAFF. Full variable domain (rest looked up from reference TRBV7-9 and TRBJ1-1): DTGVSQNPRHKITKRGQNVTFRCDPISEHNRLYWYRQTLGQGPEFLTYFQNEAQLEKSRLLSDRFSAERPKGSFSTLEIQRTEQGDSAMYLCASSLRGDTEAFFGQGTRLTVV.

Note on this clonotype: This may be a read error, as it is one base from a much larger clone. CDR3 protein: CASSEGGGGVTGKLFF. DNA of the CDR3: TGTGCCAGTAGTGAGGGTGGAGGAGGGGTCACCGGGAAGCTGTTTTTT. The genes are TRBV25-1 and TRBJ2-2; the D gene is possibly TRBD2 (6 bases). This CDR3 has 16 amino acids. CDR1 and CDR2 (germline): MGHDK, SYGVNS.

A word on this clonotype: One end of the junction does not line up with germline, which may come from a read error. This sequence joins TRBV20-1 and TRBJ1-2; D is undetermined. The length of the CDR3 is 12 residues. Germline V gene data show CDR1 as DFQATT and CDR2 as SNEGSKA (reference sequence). CDR3 in DNA: TGCAGTGCTAGAGTCCCCTCCGGGCCTCCTAACTTC. It codes for CSARVPSGPPNF.

This clonotype has at least ten counts. The rearrangement links TRBV12-3 or TRBV12-4 to TRBJ2-3, with TRBD2 identical over 10 bases. The CDR3 consists of 16 residues. The junction had 6 bases not matched to a gene; V was cut back by 6 bases and J by 0 bases. DNA of the CDR3: TGTGCCAGCAGCTCGCGGACTAGCGGAAGCACAGATACGCAGTATTTT. It is translated as CASSSRTSGSTDTQYF.

The chain has TRBV6-2 or TRBV6-3 and TRBJ2-1; D uncertain. Germline-derived CDR1 and CDR2 are MNHEY and SVGEGT. The CDR3 has 15 amino acids. Trimming cost V 0 bases and J 8 bases, with 14 bases left between them. The CDR3 sequence is CASSYSPSLIDEQFF. CDR3 coding DNA: TGTGCCAGCAGTTACTCACCGTCCCTCATCGATGAGCAGTTCTTC.

This chain joins TRBV20-1 and TRBJ2-7; TRBD2 agrees at 12 bases. The CDR3 consists of 18 residues. Germline V CDR1 and CDR2: DFQATT, SNEGSKA (reference sequence). Trimming at V came to 0 bases and at J to 4 bases, leaving 13 bases not matched to a gene. The CDR3 loop reads CSARDSTGLAGRSYEQYF. The CDR3 DNA reads TGCAGTGCTAGAGATAGTACTGGACTAGCGGGACGGAGTTACGAGCAGTACTTC.

This chain joins TRBV4-3 and TRBJ1-5, with 8 nucleotides matching TRBD1. Looked up from germline, CDR1 is LGHNA and CDR2 is YSLEER. This CDR3 region has 14 residues. With V trimmed by 4 bases and J by 5 bases, 4 bases remained unmatched. The DNA of the CDR3 is TGCGCCAGCAGCCCGGACAGGGTACATCAGCCCCAGCATTTT. It translates to CASSPDRVHQPQHF.

The gene calls are TRBV12-3 or TRBV12-4 and TRBJ2-4, with 9 bases identical to TRBD1. Trimming at V came to 5 bases and at J to 8 bases, leaving 10 bases not matched to a gene. The CDR3 consists of 15 residues. CDR3 protein: CASSPGTGSTDIQYF. CDR3 bases: TGTGCCAGCAGTCCGGGGACAGGGTCGACGGACATTCAGTACTTC.

The chain has TRBV7-3 and TRBJ2-2; the match to TRBD2 covers 8 bases. This CDR3 contains 17 residues. Germline values: CDR1 SGHTA, CDR2 FQGTGA. After removal of 5 bases from V and 5 bases from J, the junction contained 13 bases not matched to a gene. This chain's CDR3 is CASSPRAGRAGTGELFF. CDR3 bases: TGTGCCAGCAGCCCCCGTGCCGGGAGGGCCGGGACCGGGGAGCTGTTTTTT.

This clonotype has more than one count but fewer than ten. The chain is built from TRBV9 and TRBJ2-3, with 7 bases matching TRBD2. Germline lookup yields CDR1 SGDLS and CDR2 YYNGEE. The CDR3 has 15 amino acids. The J segment lost 5 bases and the V segment lost 0 bases, leaving 6 bases of the junction unmatched. The CDR3 sequence is CASSVGGGSGDTQYF. CDR3 nucleotides: TGTGCCAGCAGCGTAGGGGGCGGGAGTGGAGATACGCAGTATTTT.

The sample holds a few counts of this clonotype. The chain uses TRBV14 and TRBJ2-1, with D perhaps given as TRBD1 or TRBD2 (5 bases each). The CDR3 has 15 residues. V was clipped by 1 base and J by 6 bases, with 13 bases between them. Germline V gene data show CDR1 as SGHDN and CDR2 as FVKESK. CDR3 bases: TGTGCCAGCAGCCAAGTGAGGGGCTCTGGCAATGAGCAGTTCTTC. Its translation is CASSQVRGSGNEQFF. Together with reference TRBV14 and TRBJ2-1, the CDR3 gives the full variable domain: EAGVTQFPSHSVIEKGQTVTLRCDPISGHDNLYWYRRVMGKEIKFLLHFVKESKQDESGMPNNRFLAERTGGTYSTLKVQPAELEDSGVYFCASSQVRGSGNEQFFGPGTRLTVL.